The T cell receptor (beta chain) described here comes from a study of regulatory T cells in long-lasting Graves disease. Time point meaning: newly diagnosed GD, antithyroid drugs for less than 3 months. From PBMCs, RNA was extracted and then used to make the TCR library. EDTA tubes received roughly 9 milliliters of collected peripheral blood. This clonotype was counted ten times or more. Libraries of TCR beta came from iRepertoire HTBI primers plus Arm-PCR of CDR3 regions. TCRdb passed the multiplex PCR reads through MiXCR, listing each CDR3 protein once. The table has hundreds of thousands of distinct CDR3 sequences, 16% seen once. These data were also filed under a second study, of T cells in Graves' hyperthyroidism and ophthalmopathy.

The input for sequencing was peripheral blood mononuclear cells (PBMCs), taken at new diagnosis, from a patient treated with antithyroid drugs. This TCR was recovered from a woman younger than 45 with Graves disease.

The CDR3 reads CATSRDPGVRQPQHF. The CDR3 DNA reads as TGTGCCACCAGCAGAGATCCAGGGGTTCGACAGCCCCAGCATTTT. The rearrangement uses TRBV15 and TRBJ1-5; a weak D match, TRBD1 (6 bases). The germline V and J ends were trimmed by 0 bases and 7 bases, with 13 bases remaining between them. The CDR3 sequence is 15 residues long. Per the germline V gene, CDR1 is LNHNV and CDR2 is YYDKDF (reference sequence).